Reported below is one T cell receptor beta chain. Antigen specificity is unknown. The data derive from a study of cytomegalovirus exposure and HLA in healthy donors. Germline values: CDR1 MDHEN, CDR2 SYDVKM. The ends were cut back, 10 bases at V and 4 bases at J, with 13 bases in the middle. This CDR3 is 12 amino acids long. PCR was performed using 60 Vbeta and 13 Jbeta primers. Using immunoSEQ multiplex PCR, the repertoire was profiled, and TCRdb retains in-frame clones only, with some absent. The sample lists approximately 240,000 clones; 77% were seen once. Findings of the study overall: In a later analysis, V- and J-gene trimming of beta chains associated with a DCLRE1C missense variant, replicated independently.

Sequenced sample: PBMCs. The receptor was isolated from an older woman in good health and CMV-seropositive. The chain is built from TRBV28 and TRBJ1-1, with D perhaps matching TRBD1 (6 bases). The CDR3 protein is CATITGSTEAFF. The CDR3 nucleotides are TGTGCCACGATCACAGGGAGCACTGAAGCTTTCTTT.